The 25 T cell receptor beta chains listed next were all sequenced from one sample in a study of blood T cells in healthy people across ages. The second PCR ran about 7 to 12 cycles with a sample-barcoded 5' primer and J-beta primers. TCRdb called the 5' RACE reads again in MiXCR, with one record for every CDR3 protein. The table lists 1.8 million or so distinct CDR3 sequences, 30% to 40% of them singletons. The sample consisted of blood. Source of these receptors: a human donor in good health.

The V and J genes are TRBV4-1 and TRBJ1-2, with 11 bases that match TRBD1. The CDR3 contains 15 residues. Germline CDR1 is MGHRA and CDR2 is YSYEKL. J gave up 6 bases and V 3 bases, and 6 bases lay outside the gene matches. CDR3 loop: CASSHPGQGADGYTF. The CDR3 coding sequence is TGCGCCAGCAGCCACCCAGGACAGGGGGCTGATGGCTACACCTTC.

The chain has TRBV7-3 and TRBJ2-2, with D maybe TRBD2 (5 bases). The germline CDR1 and CDR2 sequences are SGHTA and FQGTGA. The CDR3 runs to 15 residues. Trimming pared 5 bases from V and 5 bases from J, leaving 15 bases between. DNA for the CDR3: TGTGCCAGCAGCCCGATCCCGGGCGGGACCGGGGAGCTGTTTTTT. Translation gives CASSPIPGGTGELFF.

J is TRBJ2-6 and V is TRBV6-2 or TRBV6-3, with TRBD1 identical over 7 bases. The germline V gene has CDR1 MNHEY and CDR2 SVGEGT. This CDR3 contains 22 residues. Trimming at V came to 2 bases and at J to 0 bases, leaving 19 bases not matched to a gene. The CDR3 DNA reads as TGTGCCAGCAGTTACCCTAGGTCAGGGGGAAATCTCGGGCTCTCTGGGGCCAACGTCCTGACTTTC. Translation gives CASSYPRSGGNLGLSGANVLTF.

This clonotype came up a few times. J is TRBJ2-3 and V is TRBV20-1; 8 nucleotides line up with TRBD1. The CDR3 runs to 15 residues. With 6 bases clipped from V and 1 base from J, the junction kept 9 bases outside the gene matches. Looked up from germline, CDR1 is DFQATT and CDR2 is SNEGSKA (reference sequence). CDR3 sequence reads: CSADDRGKGTDTQYF. In DNA form, the CDR3 reads TGCAGTGCGGATGACAGGGGAAAAGGCACAGATACGCAGTATTTT.

This clonotype was seen a few times. V gene TRBV28 combines with J gene TRBJ2-7; tentatively, D is TRBD2 (6 bases). The CDR3 totals 13 residues. The V end was cut by 2 bases, the J end by 10 bases, with 15 bases between. Germline CDR1 MDHEN, CDR2 SYDVKM. CDR3: CASSLRDSRTQYF. CDR3 bases: TGTGCCAGCAGTTTAAGGGACTCTAGAACCCAGTACTTC. Full variable domain (outside the CDR3, taken from reference TRBV28 and TRBJ2-7): DVKVTQSSRYLVKRTGEKVFLECVQDMDHENMFWYRQDPGLGLRLIYFSYDVKMKEKGDIPEGYSVSREKKERFSLILESASTNQTSMYLCASSLRDSRTQYFGPGTRLTVT.

This chain joins TRBV30 and TRBJ1-1; D is ambiguous. The CDR3 consists of 13 residues. Germline assignment: CDR1 GTSNPN and CDR2 SVGIG (reference sequence). V was trimmed by 0 bases and J by 3 bases, leaving 8 bases between them. The CDR3 sequence is CAWSVRLDTEAFF. In DNA form, the CDR3 reads TGTGCCTGGAGTGTACGTCTGGACACTGAAGCTTTCTTT.

This rearrangement joins TRBV7-2 to TRBJ1-1, with 8 nucleotides matching TRBD1. Germline-derived CDR1 and CDR2 are SGHTA and FQGNSA. J lost 5 bases, V lost 6 bases, and 8 bases had no gene match. This CDR3 region has 14 residues. The CDR3 DNA is TGTGCCAGCAGGTTCTTACAGGGGGAGACTGAAGCTTTCTTT. Translated: CASRFLQGETEAFF.

This sequence joins TRBV15 and TRBJ2-5; possibly TRBD1 for D (6 bases). The CDR3 is 13 amino acids. Germline assignment: CDR1 LNHNV and CDR2 YYDKDF (reference sequence). Trimming took off 5 bases at V and 3 bases at J, with 10 bases between the two ends. In DNA, the CDR3 is TGTGCCACCAGCGGACAGCGCAAAGAGACCCAGTACTTC. Protein sequence: CATSGQRKETQYF.

V is TRBV30 and J is TRBJ2-7, with D perhaps matching TRBD1 (6 bases). The CDR3 runs to 13 residues. Germline loops: CDR1 GTSNPN, CDR2 SVGIG (reference sequence). Trimming stripped 4 bases from V and 1 base from J, with 11 bases between. Written as DNA, the CDR3 is TGTGCCTGGACGGGCAGGGGTTCCTACGAGCAGTACTTC. It yields the protein CAWTGRGSYEQYF.

This chain uses TRBV28 with TRBJ2-4, with D unclear. Germline assignment: CDR1 MDHEN and CDR2 SYDVKM. Trimming left V 0 bases short and J 6 bases short, with 15 bases between. There are 16 residues in the CDR3. The CDR3, as DNA: TGTGCCAGCAGTTTATGGGGCAGGTCTGCTGGAAACATTCAGTACTTC. It specifies CASSLWGRSAGNIQYF.

A few counts support this clonotype. The chain is built from TRBV12-3 or TRBV12-4 and TRBJ2-3, with 8 bases that match TRBD2. The CDR3 loop spans 15 amino acids. J was trimmed by 5 bases and V by 5 bases; bases with no gene match: 9. The CDR3 loop reads CASSPREGLRDTQYF. CDR3 nucleotide sequence: TGTGCCAGCAGTCCCCGGGAGGGGCTGAGAGATACGCAGTATTTT.

CDR3 amino acids: CAWSGPGDLSTDTQYF. The CDR3 DNA follows: TGTGCCTGGAGTGGCCCTGGGGACCTCAGCACAGATACGCAGTATTTT. The chain joins TRBV30 to TRBJ2-3; the D gene could be TRBD1 or TRBD2 (5 bases each). There are 16 residues in the CDR3. Germline lookup yields CDR1 GTSNPN and CDR2 SVGIG (reference sequence). The germline V and J ends were trimmed by 1 base and 0 bases, with 14 bases remaining between them.

This clonotype was seen a few times. The chain employs TRBV29-1 and TRBJ2-7, with D possibly matching TRBD1 (6 bases). The CDR3 totals 15 residues. V lost 6 bases, J lost 2 bases, and 20 bases lay in between. CDR1 is SQVTM and CDR2 is ANQGSEA in the germline V gene. CDR3 protein: CSVGATETGPYEQYF. In DNA, the CDR3 is TGCAGCGTAGGAGCTACCGAGACAGGTCCCTACGAGCAGTACTTC.

This clonotype was seen many times. The chain joins TRBV6-1 to TRBJ2-7; a weak D match, TRBD2 (6 bases). The CDR3 loop spans 13 amino acids. Trimming removed 1 base from V and 4 bases from J, with 8 bases in between. The germline V gene has CDR1 MNHNS and CDR2 SASEGT. This chain's CDR3 is CASSEGTKYEQYF. In DNA, the CDR3 is TGTGCCAGCAGTGAAGGGACTAAATACGAGCAGTACTTC.

This clonotype has ten or more counts. V and J are TRBV7-8 and TRBJ2-3; 8 nucleotides line up with TRBD2. The trim removed 4 bases at V and 3 bases at J, leaving 9 bases unmatched. The CDR3 length is 16 residues. Germline CDR1 is SGHVS and CDR2 is FQNEAQ. CDR3 sequence (DNA): TGTGCCAGCAGCTCCTTGGCGGGGGGTAAGACAGATACGCAGTATTTT. It specifies CASSSLAGGKTDTQYF.

This clonotype was seen only once. CDR3 in DNA: TGCGCCAGCAGCCAAGTAGCTCAGGGGGAAGATGAGCAGTTCTTC. It codes for CASSQVAQGEDEQFF. The chain joins TRBV4-3 to TRBJ2-1; 7 bases fit TRBD1. The CDR3 contains 15 residues. Per the germline V gene, CDR1 is LGHNA and CDR2 is YSLEER. V shed 1 base and J 8 bases; nucleotides not matched to a gene: 8.

V and J are TRBV2 and TRBJ2-7; D may be TRBD1 (6 bases). This CDR3 region has 14 residues. The germline V gene encodes CDR1 SNHLY and CDR2 FYNNEI. CDR3 DNA sequence: TGTGCTCAGAGGGGGAGTATCAGCTCCTACGAGCAGTACTTC. Protein sequence: CAQRGSISSYEQYF.

This chain links TRBV11-1 with TRBJ2-5; D uncertain. The CDR3 is made up of 13 amino acids. Trimming removed 2 bases from V and 4 bases from J, with 8 bases in between. Germline V gene sequence: CDR1 SGHAT, CDR2 FQDESV (reference sequence). The CDR3 is CASSLHYRETQYF. The DNA for the CDR3 is TGTGCCAGCAGCTTACACTACCGAGAGACCCAGTACTTC.

This chain joins TRBV2 and TRBJ2-1; 7 bases fit TRBD1. The V gene's germline CDR1 is SNHLY and CDR2 FYNNEI. This CDR3 is 13 amino acids long. Trimming took 5 bases from V and 5 from J; bases not matched to a gene: 3. In DNA form, the CDR3 reads TGTGCCAGCAGTATAGACAGGGACAATGAGCAGTTCTTC. It encodes CASSIDRDNEQFF.

This clonotype was seen a handful of times. CDR3 in DNA: TGCGCCAGCAGCCAAGATTTGGGTCACCTCAATGAGCAGTTCTTC. This encodes CASSQDLGHLNEQFF. The chain recombines TRBV4-3 with TRBJ2-1; D not certain. The ends were cut back, 0 bases at V and 6 bases at J, with 12 bases in the middle. The length of the CDR3 is 15 residues. Per the germline V gene, CDR1 is LGHNA and CDR2 is YSLEER.

To note about this clonotype: A read error may account for a junction end that differs from germline. The chain combines TRBV7-9 with TRBJ2-7; TRBD1 might be the D (5 bases). Germline V gene data show CDR1 as SEHNR and CDR2 as FQNEAQ (reference sequence). The CDR3 sequence is 14 residues long. CDR3 amino acids: CAGSPRGLSYEQYF. CDR3 coding DNA: TGTGCCGGCAGCCCAAGGGGTCTCTCCTACGAGCAGTACTTC.

V is TRBV4-1 and J is TRBJ2-1; D is undetermined. This CDR3 is 17 amino acids long. The V and J ends lost 4 bases and 0 bases respectively, with 16 bases between them. Germline V gene lookup returns CDR1 MGHRA and CDR2 YSYEKL. CDR3 nucleotide sequence: TGCGCCAGCAGCCCACAAAGGCTGGGAAGCTCCTACAATGAGCAGTTCTTC. It is translated as CASSPQRLGSSYNEQFF.

The rearrangement uses TRBV7-8 and TRBJ2-6, with 9 bases matching TRBD1. Germline V CDR1 and CDR2: SGHVS, FQNEAQ. The CDR3 runs to 16 residues. With V trimmed by 6 bases and J by 1 base, 4 bases remained unmatched. In DNA form, the CDR3 reads TGTGCCAGCAGACGGGACAGGGTGTCTGGGGCCAACGTCCTGACTTTC. It specifies CASRRDRVSGANVLTF.

The CDR3 coding sequence is TGCAGCGTTGTAGTGACAGTCACAGATACGCAGTATTTT. Protein: CSVVVTVTDTQYF. The J gene is TRBJ2-3, the V gene TRBV29-1; a possible D gene is TRBD1 (5 bases). The germline CDR1 and CDR2 sequences are SQVTM and ANQGSEA. The V and J ends lost 4 bases and 2 bases respectively, with 10 bases between them. The CDR3 spans 13 residues.

V is TRBV15 and J is TRBJ2-3; tentatively, D is TRBD1 or TRBD2 (5 bases each). The V gene lost 1 base and the J gene lost 6 bases, with 17 bases spanning the gap. Germline CDR1 and CDR2: LNHNV and YYDKDF (reference sequence). The CDR3 spans 16 residues. The CDR3 DNA is TGTGCCACCAGCAGAGGGGACGCGCCGCCGGTCGATACGCAGTATTTT. It encodes CATSRGDAPPVDTQYF.